This T cell receptor (beta chain) was sequenced for a study of cytomegalovirus exposure and HLA in healthy donors. The CDR3 spans 14 residues. The V end was cut by 4 bases, the J end by 4 bases, with 11 bases between. CDR1 and CDR2 from the germline V gene are GTSNPN and SVGIG (reference sequence). Study-wide points: With further analysis later on, most CMV-associated TCR beta chains appeared HLA-restricted. Upon later analysis, TCR association rates were observed to vary by HLA locus, being highest for DRB1 and lowest for HLA-C. The HLA-A and HLA-B alleles of most subjects were reportedly predicted accurately from TCR beta sequences.

About this clone itself: The antigen remains unidentified.

Amplification used 60 Vbeta primers and 13 Jbeta primers. Using immunoSEQ multiplex PCR, the repertoire was profiled, and TCRdb retains in-frame clones only, with some absent. Of 100,000 to 140,000 clones in the sample, about 85% were seen once. The receptor was derived from a man aged 30 to 45 in good health and CMV-seronegative. Source material: PBMCs. The chain is built from TRBV30 and TRBJ1-6, with TRBD1 as a possible D gene (5 bases). The CDR3 bases are TGTGCCTGGACTGGGGGGATTTATAATTCACCCCTCCACTTT. Its protein product is CAWTGGIYNSPLHF.